The 11 T cell receptor beta chains listed next were all sequenced from one sample in a study of early T cells in non-severe SARS-CoV-2 infection. TCRdb re-analysed the 5' RACE reads in MiXCR, keeping a single row per CDR3 protein. Of about 70,000 distinct CDR3 sequences listed, 5% were seen once; the top ten hold 6.5% to 8%. The source was whole blood, collected at baseline. These receptors originate from an adult who was a healthcare worker with PCR-confirmed SARS-CoV-2 infection or an uninfected control (not recorded which).

J is TRBJ2-1 and V is TRBV9, with no clear D. This CDR3 contains 15 residues. Trimming pared 4 bases from V and 3 bases from J, leaving 14 bases between. Germline V gene data show CDR1 as SGDLS and CDR2 as YYNGEE. The CDR3, as DNA: TGTGCCAGCAGCCCAGAGTCCTTTTACTACAATGAGCAGTTCTTC. Translated, it gives CASSPESFYYNEQFF.

This clonotype has more than one count but fewer than ten. In nucleotides, the CDR3 is TGTGCCAGCAGTGAAGGTCCGGGTCCCTACGAGCAGTACTTC. It is translated as CASSEGPGPYEQYF. J is TRBJ2-7 and V is TRBV2; D is unresolved. Germline CDR1 and CDR2: SNHLY and FYNNEI. This CDR3 has 14 amino acids. V lost 1 base and J lost 2, with 9 bases in between.

This rearrangement joins TRBV3-1 to TRBJ2-7; D is undetermined. This CDR3 comprises 12 residues. CDR1 and CDR2 (germline): LGHDT, YNNKEL (reference sequence). V gave up 4 bases and J gave up 6 bases, with 10 bases separating them. DNA for the CDR3: TGTGCCAGCAGCCCTTCGAAAGTCGAGCAGTACTTC. It translates to CASSPSKVEQYF.

This clonotype was seen a handful of times. This rearrangement joins TRBV27 to TRBJ1-4; TRBD1 aligns across 7 bases. This CDR3 region has 14 residues. V was pared by 6 bases and J by 6 bases, with 7 bases of the junction left unmatched. Germline CDR1 and CDR2: MNHEY and SMNVEV (reference sequence). The CDR3 coding sequence is TGTGCCAGCAGCCGACGGGACAGCCATGAAAAACTGTTTTTT. This sequence encodes CASSRRDSHEKLFF.

This clonotype was recorded at least ten times. The chain recombines TRBV20-1 with TRBJ2-1; TRBD2 might be the D (6 bases). Between the trimmed V and J ends, which lost 6 bases and 0 bases, there was a span of 18 bases. Per germline, CDR1 DFQATT and CDR2 SNEGSKA (reference sequence). The CDR3 is made up of 16 amino acids. The CDR3 loop is CSASSPRDFSYNEQFF. CDR3 sequence (DNA): TGCAGTGCATCCAGCCCCCGGGACTTCTCCTACAATGAGCAGTTCTTC.

V usage is TRBV20-1 and J usage is TRBJ2-2, with 7 bases lining up with TRBD2. Germline V gene lookup returns CDR1 DFQATT and CDR2 SNEGSKA (reference sequence). After removal of 6 bases from V and 4 bases from J, the junction contained 11 bases not matched to a gene. The CDR3 covers 15 residues. The CDR3 nucleotides are TGCAGTGCCGGTACGGCGCGGGGGATCACCGGGGAGCTGTTTTTT. Translating it yields CSAGTARGITGELFF.

The gene calls are TRBV7-9 and TRBJ2-5; D is unclear. V shed 5 bases and J shed 1 base, with 8 bases lying between them. The CDR3 totals 13 residues. Germline V gene data show CDR1 as SEHNR and CDR2 as FQNEAQ (reference sequence). This CDR3 is CASSPTTQETQYF. CDR3 in DNA: TGTGCCAGCAGCCCGACGACCCAAGAGACCCAGTACTTC. The entire variable domain, with the rest obtained from reference TRBV7-9 and TRBJ2-5, is as follows: DTGVSQNPRHKITKRGQNVTFRCDPISEHNRLYWYRQTLGQGPEFLTYFQNEAQLEKSRLLSDRFSAERPKGSFSTLEIQRTEQGDSAMYLCASSPTTQETQYFGPGTRLLVL.

Notes on this clonotype: A single base separates this from a much larger clone, so it may be a read error. This rearrangement joins TRBV5-5 to TRBJ2-7; the match to TRBD1 covers 11 bases. The CDR3 extends over 15 amino acids. CDR1 SGHKS and CDR2 YYEKEE come from the germline V gene (reference sequence). The CDR3 nucleotides are TGTGTCAGCAGCTTGACGGACAGGGGGCCCGACGAGCAGTACTTC. This codes for CVSSLTDRGPDEQYF.

The J gene is TRBJ1-6, the V gene TRBV27; D perhaps matches TRBD1 (5 bases). CDR3 size: 17 residues. V lost 10 bases and J 0 bases, leaving 19 bases between the germline ends. In germline, CDR1 is MNHEY, CDR2 SMNVEV (reference sequence). The CDR3 spells CATHKGTGSSYNSPLHF. The CDR3 nucleotides are TGTGCCACCCATAAAGGGACCGGGAGCTCCTATAATTCACCCCTCCACTTT.

The sample holds many counts of this clonotype. The chain couples TRBV19 to TRBJ2-1, with 9 nucleotides matching TRBD2. Looked up from germline, CDR1 is LNHDA and CDR2 is SQIVND (reference sequence). The junction had 8 bases not matched to a gene; V was cut back by 3 bases and J by 8 bases. CDR3 length: 15 residues. Written as DNA, the CDR3 is TGTGCCAGTAGTATTACTAGCGGGTGGGGAGATGAGCAGTTCTTC. Residues: CASSITSGWGDEQFF.

The sample holds many counts of this clonotype. This sequence joins TRBV6-5 and TRBJ1-2, with D unresolved. CDR1 and CDR2 from the germline V gene are MNHEY and SVGAGI. Trimming left V 8 bases short and J 0 bases short, with 16 bases between. The CDR3 totals 15 residues. CDR3: CASVPGGESNYGYTF. The CDR3 DNA is TGTGCCAGCGTCCCCGGCGGGGAATCTAACTATGGCTACACCTTC.